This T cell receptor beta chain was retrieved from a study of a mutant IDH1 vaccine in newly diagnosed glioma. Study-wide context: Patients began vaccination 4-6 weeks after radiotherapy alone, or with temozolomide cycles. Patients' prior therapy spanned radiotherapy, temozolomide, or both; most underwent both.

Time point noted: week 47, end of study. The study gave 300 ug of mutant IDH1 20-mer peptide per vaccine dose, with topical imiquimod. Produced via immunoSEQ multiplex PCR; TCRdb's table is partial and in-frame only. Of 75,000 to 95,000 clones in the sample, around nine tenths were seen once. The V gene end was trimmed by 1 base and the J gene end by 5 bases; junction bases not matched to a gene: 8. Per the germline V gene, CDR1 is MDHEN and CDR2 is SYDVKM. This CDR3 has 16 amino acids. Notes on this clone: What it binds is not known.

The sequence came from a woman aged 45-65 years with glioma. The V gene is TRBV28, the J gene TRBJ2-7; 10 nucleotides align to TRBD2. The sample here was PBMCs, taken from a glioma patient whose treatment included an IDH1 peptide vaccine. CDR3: CASSLSSGSLSHEQYF. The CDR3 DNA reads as TGTGCCAGCAGTTTATCTAGCGGGAGTTTGTCCCACGAGCAGTACTTC.